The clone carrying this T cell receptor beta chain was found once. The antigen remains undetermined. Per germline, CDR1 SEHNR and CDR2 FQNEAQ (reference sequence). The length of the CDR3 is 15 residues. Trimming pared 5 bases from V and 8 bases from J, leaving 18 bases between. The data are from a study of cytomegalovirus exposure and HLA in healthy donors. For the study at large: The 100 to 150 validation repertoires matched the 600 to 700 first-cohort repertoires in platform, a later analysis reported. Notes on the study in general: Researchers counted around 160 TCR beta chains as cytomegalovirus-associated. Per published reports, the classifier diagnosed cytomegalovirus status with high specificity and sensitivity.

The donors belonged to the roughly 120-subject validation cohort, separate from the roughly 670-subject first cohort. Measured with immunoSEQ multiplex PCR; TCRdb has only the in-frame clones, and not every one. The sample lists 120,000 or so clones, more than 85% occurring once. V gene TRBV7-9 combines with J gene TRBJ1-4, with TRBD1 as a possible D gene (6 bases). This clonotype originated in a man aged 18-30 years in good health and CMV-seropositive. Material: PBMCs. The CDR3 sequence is CASSLISQGGEKLFF. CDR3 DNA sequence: TGTGCCAGCAGCCTCATTTCACAGGGTGGAGAAAAACTGTTTTTT.